This T cell receptor beta chain was recovered during a study of OX40 agonist ivuxolimab in advanced cancers. Study at large: The dose-escalation cohort was over 65% male, with a mean age of about 56 years, ranging roughly 23 to 90. Study results and caveats: Partial responders at 0.1-3.0 mg/kg had among the lowest clonal expansion. Expanded clones were, on average, more numerous among CD8+ T cells than CD4+.

This clone showed up just a few times. As yet, its antigen is unknown. With 3 bases clipped from V and 12 bases from J, the junction kept 11 bases outside the gene matches. The germline V gene encodes CDR1 MNHNS and CDR2 SASEGT. CDR3 length: 14 amino acids. TCRdb's copy holds only in-frame clones and misses some; the assay was immunoSEQ multiplex PCR. The sample has about 85,000 clones; 80% to 90% are singletons. Researchers took blood at baseline, on cycle 4 day 1, and on cycle 7 day 1. This chain connects TRBV6-1 to TRBJ2-1; TRBD1 aligns across 7 bases. The source was CD4+ or CD8+ T cells sorted from blood, collected in a trial of the OX40 agonist ivuxolimab. The source of this sequence is an adult with an advanced solid tumor such as melanoma, head and neck, liver or kidney cancer. Here the CDR3 DNA reads TGTGCCAGCAGTGACGGACAGGATTTTTCTGGGCAGTTCTTC. It translates to CASSDGQDFSGQFF.